A selection of T cell receptor beta chains follows, all from one sample in a study of blood T cells in healthy people across ages. TCRdb used MiXCR to reprocess the 5' RACE reads, holding one entry per CDR3 protein. Seen here are 650,000 to 1,000,000 distinct CDR3 sequences, 30% to 45% observed once, and the top ten hold over 10%. Sequences were obtained from blood. These receptors originate from a man in his late teens or twenties in good health. Each CDR3 is given with its conserved first and last residue. The order of the fields is J gene, V gene, CDR3 protein.

>TRBJ2-7|TRBV6-6
CASSPPQGALSYEQYF
>TRBJ2-4|TRBV7-8
CASSPDRLVQYF
>TRBJ2-1|TRBV29-1
CSAQGRSYNEQFF
>TRBJ2-2|TRBV9
CASSVDGGQDTGELFF
>NA|TRBV10-3
CAISAGRNYEQYF
>TRBJ1-1|TRBV12-3/TRBV12-4
CASTKVAPNTEAFF
>TRBJ1-1|TRBV12-3/TRBV12-4
CASSLAQVTGSEAFF
>TRBJ1-4|TRBV4-3
CASSLAGGSEKLFF
>TRBJ2-1|TRBV15
CATSRDLSTGQETQFF
>TRBJ2-1|TRBV4-2
CASSQAAGKHNEQFF
>TRBJ2-7|TRBV20-1
CSARTSGGAETYEQYF
>TRBJ2-1|TRBV10-3
CAIRSTSAAQFF
>TRBJ2-7|TRBV7-9
CASSPGGGSYNEQYF
>TRBJ1-5|TRBV5-5
CASRDRADSNQPQHF
>TRBJ1-1|TRBV9
CASSPVVTEAFF
>TRBJ1-2|TRBV7-2
CASTTGQGIWSGYTF
>NA|TRBV20-1
CSASLRAGRYEQYF
>TRBJ2-3|TRBV5-1
CASSLKTGSMRTDTQYF
>TRBJ1-1|TRBV5-1
CASSLGTGVDTEAFF
>TRBJ1-1|TRBV25-1
CASSELPGRTEAFF
>TRBJ2-7|TRBV6-2/TRBV6-3
CASSPGLAGGPYEQYF
>TRBJ1-4|TRBV20-1
CSAASLGPGRREKLLF
>TRBJ2-3|TRBV5-5
CASTSVGAQYF
>TRBJ2-3|TRBV5-1
CASSSQGGPSTDTQYF
>TRBJ2-1|TRBV10-3
CAISRLAGQETQFF
>TRBJ1-5|TRBV6-5
CASSYGGGWNQPQHF
>TRBJ2-5|TRBV14
CASSQTSEGAIGETQYF
>TRBJ2-1|TRBV4-3
CASSQDALAGGTKFF
>TRBJ2-3|TRBV10-3
CAISEGEYTDTQYF
>TRBJ1-2|TRBV29-1
CNGQGADGYTF
>TRBJ2-5|TRBV18
CASSRGQAYNEQYF
>TRBJ2-5|TRBV9
CASSGAAGLSETQYF
>TRBJ1-1|TRBV2
CASSVQGRLNTEAFF
>TRBJ2-3|TRBV5-1
CASSLGGMATDTQYF
>TRBJ1-1|TRBV2
CASSPTRSTEAFF
>TRBJ2-1|TRBV20-1
CSARLYDDEQFF
>TRBJ1-5|TRBV7-2
CASSLVRQGARANQPQHF
>TRBJ2-7|TRBV12-3/TRBV12-4
CASSQPGQGAEQYF
>TRBJ2-5|TRBV20-1
CSARGLAEVYEQYF
>TRBJ2-3|TRBV4-3
CASSQVGGGAKSDTQYF
>TRBJ2-2|TRBV27
CASSSGMNTGELFF